This T cell receptor (beta chain) was identified during a study of T cells in narcolepsy (dated by TCRdb to the late 2010s). Describing the broader study: Patients with narcolepsy type 1 or type 2 (NT1, NT2) and healthy control donors were enrolled in the study. Autoreactive T cells targeting hypocretin neuron self-antigens (hypocretin, TRIB2) were sought in narcolepsy patients, and TCR Vbeta sequencing was used to track clonotypes in blood and CSF.

Results the study describes overall, beyond this receptor: In plots comparing CSF and blood CD4+ T cell clonotypes from the same patient, HCRT-specific and TRIB2-specific autoreactive clonotypes were highlighted. Patients and controls had similar numbers of sequenced blood memory CD4+ clonotypes, with averages of about 38,000 in patients and some 36,000 in controls. Certain blood memory CD4+ repertoires from patients and controls had no sequences that matched autoreactive T cell clones. Autoreactive clonotypes were reported to be detected serially in the blood of the same patients and of different patients, but not in the blood of healthy controls.

The library came from the immunoSEQ multiplex PCR assay. The immuneACCESS repertoire file appears here via TCRdb, limited to in-frame rearrangements. These files lack a portion of the clones; in checked studies, under half of the deficit traces to unresolved V genes, and the cause of the others is not known. The sample table contains over 25,000 clones; only one count was recorded for over 75% of them. Around 1% of the sample lies in the top ten. For TCR Vbeta sequencing, memory CD4+ T cells were sorted ex vivo from the peripheral blood of both healthy controls and narcolepsy patients. The trim is 5 bases for V and 9 bases for J, with a gap of 8 bases between the germline ends. Including cysteine and phenylalanine, the CDR3 has 12 amino acids. Only the CDR3 region is kept as DNA, spanning 36 bases read in frame from base 1. CDR1 and CDR2 were assigned from the germline V gene as SGHTA and FQGNSA.

To note about this clone: The antigen it recognizes is unknown. The sample holds no much larger clone one base away, and base qualities are not on file.

The sequenced sample consisted of CD45RA- memory CD4+ T cells from PBMCs. The cell subset or site tag for this specimen amounts to: memory T cells sorted ex vivo from peripheral blood. The TCR comes from a human donor with narcolepsy. The V and J genes are TRBV7-2 and TRBJ1-6; the D gene is possibly TRBD1, with 6 bases matching. This receptor carries the CDR3 CASSEGGSPLHF. In nucleotides, the sequence is TGTGCCAGCAGCGAAGGGGGTTCACCCCTCCACTTT. Supplemented by the reference TRBV7-2 and TRBJ1-6 proteins around the CDR3, the complete variable domain is GAGVSQSPSNKVTEKGKDVELRCDPISGHTALYWYRQSLGQGLEFLIYFQGNSAPDKSGLPSDRFSAERTGGSVSTLTIQRTQQEDSAVYLCASSEGGSPLHFGNGTRLTVT.